This passage covers 9 T cell receptor beta chains from one sample sequenced in a study of vaccination effects on CD4 cells after COVID-19. Scientists isolated CD4+ T cells after an approximately ten-day culture period ended. This table comes from immunoSEQ multiplex PCR, and its TCRdb copy is limited to in-frame clones, with some not included. The data contain around 30,000 clones, approximately 65% of them seen just once; the ten biggest clones take up 9.9%. These receptors' targets are unknown. This specimen was CD4+ T cells from PBMCs cultured without peptide, taken before COVID-19 vaccination. The receptors come from a human donor who received a COVID-19 vaccine.

The genes are TRBV29-1 and TRBJ2-2, with 7 nucleotides matching TRBD1. J was trimmed by 8 bases and V by 5 bases; bases with no gene match: 5. The CDR3 spans 12 residues. Germline CDR1 is SQVTM and CDR2 is ANQGSEA. The DNA of the CDR3 is TGCAGCGTTAAACAGGGGAAGGGGGAGCTGTTTTTT. Protein product: CSVKQGKGELFF.

The chain links TRBV30 to TRBJ2-2, with TRBD1 matching 7 bases. CDR1 GTSNPN and CDR2 SVGIG come from the germline V gene (reference sequence). This CDR3 is 16 amino acids long. Trimming removed 0 bases from V and 1 base from J; junction bases left unmatched: 5. CDR3 sequence reads: CAWSVPGTVNTGELFF. DNA of the CDR3: TGTGCCTGGAGTGTCCCCGGGACAGTGAACACCGGGGAGCTGTTTTTT.

The V call is TRBV4-2, the J call TRBJ2-5; D not certain. This CDR3 has 14 amino acids. V shed 3 bases and J shed 5 bases, with 13 bases lying between them. Germline V gene data show CDR1 as LGHNA and CDR2 as YNFKEQ. In DNA, the CDR3 is TGTGCCAGCAGCCATAATGCCTTCCCGGAGACCCAGTACTTC. Translated: CASSHNAFPETQYF.

The chain carries TRBV7-9 and TRBJ1-1, with D perhaps matching TRBD1 (6 bases). This CDR3 contains 12 residues. Germline-derived CDR1 and CDR2 are SEHNR and FQNEAQ (reference sequence). V lost 1 base and J lost 6, with 6 bases in between. CDR3 nucleotides: TGTGCCAGCAGCTTAGGGACAGCTGAAGCTTTCTTT. The encoded protein is CASSLGTAEAFF.

The chain is built from TRBV18 and TRBJ1-5, with D perhaps TRBD1 (6 bases). This CDR3 comprises 12 residues. V lost 5 bases and J lost 16, with 18 bases in between. The V gene's germline CDR1 is KGHSH and CDR2 LQKENI. This CDR3 reads CASSSDSSLLHF. CDR3 bases: TGTGCCAGCTCATCGGACAGTTCCCTTCTACATTTT.

The chain is built from TRBV25-1 and TRBJ2-5, with TRBD2 as a possible D gene (5 bases). V was cut by 3 bases and J by 1 base, with 12 bases left in between. Germline values: CDR1 MGHDK, CDR2 SYGVNS. The CDR3 totals 15 residues. CDR3 DNA: TGTGCCAGCAGTGAGGGAAGACTACCCCAAGAGACCCAGTACTTC. Protein sequence: CASSEGRLPQETQYF.

The rearrangement joins TRBV27 to TRBJ1-2, with a possible D match to TRBD1 (6 bases). The germline V and J ends were trimmed by 5 bases and 1 base, with 14 bases remaining between them. The CDR3 contains 15 residues. Germline V gives CDR1 MNHEY, CDR2 SMNVEV (reference sequence). The CDR3: CASSNRESDNYGYTF. CDR3 coding DNA: TGTGCCAGCAGTAACAGGGAATCCGATAACTATGGCTACACCTTC.

This clone was counted a single time. This chain uses TRBV13 with TRBJ2-5, with 9 nucleotides matching TRBD2. Trimming removed 5 bases from V and 1 base from J; junction bases left unmatched: 8. The CDR3 covers 16 residues. CDR1 is PRHDT and CDR2 is FYEKMQ in the germline V gene (reference sequence). In DNA form, the CDR3 reads TGTGCCAGCAGCCCGCCGGTGCGGGAGGGCCAAGAGACCCAGTACTTC. It translates to CASSPPVREGQETQYF.

The sample holds a few counts of this clone. The rearrangement joins TRBV14 to TRBJ2-7, with no clear D. The germline V and J ends were trimmed by 4 bases and 1 base, with 14 bases remaining between them. The length of the CDR3 is 15 residues. From germline, CDR1 is SGHDN and CDR2 FVKESK. The CDR3 nucleotides read TGTGCCAGCAGCCGAGCCGGAAAGGAGTCCTACGAGCAGTACTTC. Its protein product is CASSRAGKESYEQYF. Based on the CDR3 plus reference TRBV14 and TRBJ2-7, the full variable domain is EAGVTQFPSHSVIEKGQTVTLRCDPISGHDNLYWYRRVMGKEIKFLLHFVKESKQDESGMPNNRFLAERTGGTYSTLKVQPAELEDSGVYFCASSRAGKESYEQYFGPGTRLTVT.